Each of the 27 T cell receptor beta chains below was sequenced from the same sample in a study of OX40 agonist ivuxolimab in advanced cancers. The repertoire was sequenced with immunoSEQ multiplex PCR; TCRdb's copy has only in-frame clones and lacks some. The table includes about 120,000 clones, around 89% detected once. Sample: CD4+ or CD8+ T cells sorted from blood, taken in a trial of the OX40 agonist ivuxolimab. These receptors were taken from an adult with an advanced solid tumor such as melanoma, head and neck, liver or kidney cancer.

The chain carries TRBV15 and TRBJ2-7, with 7 bases identical to TRBD1. CDR1 is LNHNV, CDR2 YYDKDF, per germline (reference sequence). The V segment lost 0 bases and the J segment 1 base; nucleotides outside the gene matches: 3. There are 15 residues in the CDR3. CDR3 nucleotides: TGTGCCACCAGCAGAGAGGGGACAGAGTCCTACGAGCAGTACTTC. Translation gives CATSREGTESYEQYF. The full variable domain, completed using reference TRBV15 and TRBJ2-7, is DAMVIQNPRYQVTQFGKPVTLSCSQTLNHNVMYWYQQKSSQAPKLLFHYYDKDFNNEADTPDNFQSRRPNTSFCFLDIRSPGLGDTAMYLCATSREGTESYEQYFGPGTRLTVT.

The V and J genes are TRBV19 and TRBJ2-7, with D tentatively TRBD1 or TRBD2 (5 bases each). Germline lookup yields CDR1 LNHDA and CDR2 SQIVND (reference sequence). The CDR3 is made up of 13 amino acids. The V end was cut by 6 bases, the J end by 6 bases, with 15 bases between. CDR3 nucleotides: TGTGCCAGTAGCCTAGGGACCGTGGGCGAGCAGTACTTC. This gives the protein CASSLGTVGEQYF.

This chain uses TRBV18 with TRBJ2-5; D unclear. Per the germline V gene, CDR1 is KGHSH and CDR2 is LQKENI. The V end lost 1 base, the J end lost 4 bases, and 13 bases lay between the germline ends. This CDR3 comprises 15 residues. CDR3: CASSPHHGSGETQYF. CDR3 DNA sequence: TGTGCCAGCTCACCACATCATGGCTCGGGAGAGACCCAGTACTTC.

This clone was recorded once. The chain joins TRBV7-9 to TRBJ1-2, with a possible D match to TRBD1 (6 bases). The germline V gene has CDR1 SEHNR and CDR2 FQNEAQ (reference sequence). This CDR3 spans 15 amino acids. V was shortened by 5 bases and J by 0 bases, with 13 bases between the two germline ends. Here the CDR3 DNA reads TGTGCCAGCAGCGGATGGACAGACACTAACTATGGCTACACCTTC. As protein: CASSGWTDTNYGYTF. Full variable domain (rest looked up from reference TRBV7-9 and TRBJ1-2): DTGVSQNPRHKITKRGQNVTFRCDPISEHNRLYWYRQTLGQGPEFLTYFQNEAQLEKSRLLSDRFSAERPKGSFSTLEIQRTEQGDSAMYLCASSGWTDTNYGYTFGSGTRLTVV.

The chain carries TRBV28 and TRBJ2-3; 11 bases align to TRBD2. V shed 5 bases, J shed 3 bases, and the junction held 7 bases outside the gene matches. The CDR3 spans 16 residues. Germline-derived CDR1 and CDR2 are MDHEN and SYDVKM. The CDR3 DNA is TGTGCCAGCAGTCCCCGACTAGCGGGGAGAACAGATACGCAGTATTTT. The encoded protein is CASSPRLAGRTDTQYF.

The chain has TRBV27 and TRBJ1-6, with 7 bases fitting TRBD1. The length of the CDR3 is 14 residues. Germline V CDR1 and CDR2: MNHEY, SMNVEV (reference sequence). J lost 7 bases, V lost 6 bases, and 6 bases had no gene match. The DNA of the CDR3 is TGTGCCAGCAGAGATGACAGGGCCAATTCACCCCTCCACTTT. Residues: CASRDDRANSPLHF.

This chain links TRBV11-2 with TRBJ2-7; 10 nucleotides line up with TRBD2. This CDR3 spans 16 amino acids. CDR1 SGHAT and CDR2 FQNNGV come from the germline V gene. Unmatched junction bases numbered 6, after V lost 2 bases and J lost 2 bases. In DNA form, the CDR3 reads TGTGCCAGCAGCTTATTACTAGCGGGGTATACCTACGAGCAGTACTTC. Translating it yields CASSLLLAGYTYEQYF.

This clone was seen a handful of times. The chain carries TRBV28 and TRBJ1-1, with a possible D match to TRBD1 (5 bases). The CDR3 loop spans 14 amino acids. CDR1 and CDR2 from the germline V gene are MDHEN and SYDVKM. V lost 4 bases, J lost 4 bases, and 13 bases lay in between. CDR3 residues: CASSSGTPPTEAFF. The CDR3 DNA reads TGTGCCAGCAGTTCCGGGACCCCACCCACTGAAGCTTTCTTT.

The chain couples TRBV28 to TRBJ1-2, with D possibly matching TRBD1 (5 bases). Looked up from germline, CDR1 is MDHEN and CDR2 is SYDVKM. V was clipped by 5 bases and J by 3 bases, with 7 bases between them. The CDR3 runs to 12 residues. The CDR3: CASSGGYYGYTF. CDR3 DNA: TGTGCCAGCAGTGGGGGGTACTATGGCTACACCTTC.

The J gene is TRBJ1-5, the V gene TRBV28; D might be TRBD1 (5 bases). V lost 9 bases to trimming and J lost 2 bases, with 8 bases between them. The CDR3 length is 12 residues. CDR1 and CDR2 (germline): MDHEN, SYDVKM. The CDR3 region is CARSTGNQPQHF. DNA for the CDR3: TGTGCCAGGTCGACAGGCAATCAGCCCCAGCATTTT. The complete variable domain, with remaining parts taken from reference TRBV28 and TRBJ1-5, reads DVKVTQSSRYLVKRTGEKVFLECVQDMDHENMFWYRQDPGLGLRLIYFSYDVKMKEKGDIPEGYSVSREKKERFSLILESASTNQTSMYLCARSTGNQPQHFGDGTRLSIL.

The rearrangement links TRBV30 to TRBJ1-2; TRBD1 might be the D (6 bases). Between the trimmed V and J ends, which lost 5 bases and 1 base, there was a span of 11 bases. The CDR3 length is 13 residues. Germline V gene data show CDR1 as GTSNPN and CDR2 as SVGIG (reference sequence). This chain's CDR3 is CAWSPQGNYGYTF. CDR3 DNA sequence: TGTGCCTGGTCGCCACAGGGTAACTATGGCTACACCTTC.

The chain carries TRBV10-1 and TRBJ1-5; D not resolved. Germline V gives CDR1 WNHNN, CDR2 SYGVQD (reference sequence). This CDR3 comprises 14 residues. V shed 4 bases and J shed 0 bases, with 7 bases lying between them. In DNA, the CDR3 is TGCGCCAGCAGTGGTGGGAATAGCAATCAGCCCCAGCATTTT. Translation gives CASSGGNSNQPQHF.

The rearrangement links TRBV5-1 to TRBJ2-1; D possibly corresponds to TRBD1 (6 bases). Germline V gene data show CDR1 as SGHRS and CDR2 as YFSETQ. This CDR3 is built from 14 residues. Trimming left V 4 bases short and J 6 bases short, with 14 bases between. The CDR3 sequence is CASSLPTGSNEQFF. Written as DNA, the CDR3 is TGCGCCAGCAGCCTACCTACAGGGTCCAATGAGCAGTTCTTC.

This clone was detected a few times. V gene TRBV28 combines with J gene TRBJ2-5; 8 nucleotides match TRBD2. Germline-derived CDR1 and CDR2 are MDHEN and SYDVKM. V was pared by 3 bases and J by 4 bases, with 13 bases of the junction left unmatched. The CDR3 is 17 amino acids. The CDR3 region has the DNA TGTGCCAGCAGTTTGGGTAGTGGGCGGGGGGTTCGAGAGACCCAGTACTTC. Translation: CASSLGSGRGVRETQYF.

CDR3 coding DNA: TGCGCCAGCAGCTTAGGACTAGAGGGTGAGCAGTTCTTC. This translates into CASSLGLEGEQFF. The chain carries TRBV5-1 and TRBJ2-1, with 7 bases identical to TRBD2. The germline gives CDR1 SGHRS, CDR2 YFSETQ. CDR3 length equals 13 residues. The junction had 5 bases not matched to a gene; V was cut back by 2 bases and J by 9 bases.

The V gene is TRBV27, the J gene TRBJ2-7; tentative D call: TRBD2 (6 bases). The germline V gene has CDR1 MNHEY and CDR2 SMNVEV (reference sequence). V was shortened by 10 bases and J by 0 bases, with 16 bases between the two germline ends. This CDR3 has 14 residues. Written as DNA, the CDR3 is TGTGCCAACCTAGCCGGGACTTTCTCCTACGAGCAGTACTTC. Its protein is CANLAGTFSYEQYF.

The CDR3 loop is CATTWTSNQPQHF. CDR3 DNA: TGTGCCACCACCTGGACAAGCAATCAGCCCCAGCATTTT. J is TRBJ1-5 and V is TRBV15, with D maybe TRBD1 (5 bases). There are 13 residues in the CDR3. Trimming shortened V by 7 bases and J by 1 base, and 8 bases separated the two germline ends. The V gene's germline CDR1 is LNHNV and CDR2 YYDKDF (reference sequence).

The rearrangement links TRBV20-1 to TRBJ1-2; D gene uncertain. Germline CDR1 DFQATT, CDR2 SNEGSKA (reference sequence). V lost 5 bases, J lost 8 bases, and 6 bases lay in between. The CDR3 consists of 9 residues. CDR3 sequence reads: CSAGEGYTF. CDR3 bases: TGCAGTGCTGGGGAGGGCTACACCTTC.

The chain recombines TRBV4-3 with TRBJ2-1, with 8 nucleotides matching TRBD1. The junction had 3 bases not matched to a gene; V was cut back by 4 bases and J by 4 bases. The CDR3 runs to 14 residues. CDR1 and CDR2 from the germline V gene are LGHNA and YSLEER. The CDR3 here is CASSRQGAYNEQFF. Written as DNA, the CDR3 is TGCGCCAGCAGCCGCCAGGGGGCATACAATGAGCAGTTCTTC.

This clone has a single count. The V and J genes are TRBV5-4 and TRBJ1-4; D gene ambiguous. Germline-derived CDR1 and CDR2 are SGHNT and YYREEE (reference sequence). Trimming removed 4 bases at V and 4 bases at J, with 8 bases between. The CDR3 is made up of 13 amino acids. CDR3 sequence reads: CASSLTHNEKLFF. CDR3 nucleotide sequence: TGTGCCAGCAGCCTCACCCATAATGAAAAACTGTTTTTT.

The chain links TRBV4-2 to TRBJ1-2; 10 bases fit TRBD1. Germline values: CDR1 LGHNA, CDR2 YNFKEQ. After removal of 4 bases from V and 5 bases from J, the junction contained 10 bases not matched to a gene. The CDR3 loop spans 16 amino acids. DNA of the CDR3: TGTGCCAGCAGCCTCGACCGACAGGGGGCGAAATATGGCTACACCTTC. Encoded protein: CASSLDRQGAKYGYTF.

The J gene is TRBJ2-5, the V gene TRBV28; unclear D gene. The V gene lost 4 bases and the J gene lost 5 bases, with 11 bases spanning the gap. The CDR3 extends over 13 amino acids. The V gene's germline CDR1 is MDHEN and CDR2 SYDVKM. CDR3 in amino acids: CASSSPKKETQYF. The CDR3 DNA reads as TGTGCCAGCAGTTCGCCTAAGAAGGAGACCCAGTACTTC. Supplemented by reference TRBV28 and TRBJ2-5, the full variable domain reads DVKVTQSSRYLVKRTGEKVFLECVQDMDHENMFWYRQDPGLGLRLIYFSYDVKMKEKGDIPEGYSVSREKKERFSLILESASTNQTSMYLCASSSPKKETQYFGPGTRLLVL.

The chain combines TRBV11-2 with TRBJ2-7, with 11 bases matching TRBD2. The germline V gene has CDR1 SGHAT and CDR2 FQNNGV. With 6 bases clipped from V and 0 bases from J, the junction kept 4 bases outside the gene matches. This CDR3 spans 15 amino acids. CDR3 bases: TGTGCCAGCAGAAAGACTAGCGGGGTCTCCTACGAGCAGTACTTC. Translation: CASRKTSGVSYEQYF.

For the CDR3, the DNA is TGTGCCAGCAGCTCGCGATACGCGGGGTTCTACAATGAGCAGTTCTTC. This gives the protein CASSSRYAGFYNEQFF. The chain couples TRBV7-2 to TRBJ2-1; TRBD2 might be the D (6 bases). CDR1 is SGHTA, CDR2 FQGNSA, per germline. CDR3 length: 16 amino acids. V was cut by 4 bases and J by 3 bases, with 16 bases left in between.

The chain couples TRBV28 to TRBJ2-6; the D is unclear. V was shortened by 3 bases and J by 2 bases, with 11 bases between the two germline ends. The CDR3 consists of 16 residues. Per the germline V gene, CDR1 is MDHEN and CDR2 is SYDVKM. Here the CDR3 reads CASSLGGPPGANVLTF. CDR3 sequence (DNA): TGTGCCAGCAGTTTGGGCGGTCCCCCTGGGGCCAACGTCCTGACTTTC.

V gene TRBV10-3 combines with J gene TRBJ2-1, with 10 bases matching TRBD2. Germline assignment: CDR1 ENHRY and CDR2 SYGVKD. After removal of 6 bases from V and 4 bases from J, the junction contained 9 bases not matched to a gene. This CDR3 has 16 amino acids. The CDR3 here is CAISPETSGVYNEQFF. CDR3 coding DNA: TGTGCCATCAGCCCAGAAACTAGCGGGGTTTACAATGAGCAGTTCTTC.

The chain carries TRBV5-6 and TRBJ1-2; tentative D call: TRBD1 (5 bases). The germline CDR1 and CDR2 sequences are SGHDT and YYEEEE. This CDR3 contains 14 residues. V lost 5 bases, J lost 1 base, and 12 bases lay in between. The CDR3 bases are TGTGCCAGCAGTGGAGGGGTTATTAACTATGGCTACACCTTC. This codes for CASSGGVINYGYTF.